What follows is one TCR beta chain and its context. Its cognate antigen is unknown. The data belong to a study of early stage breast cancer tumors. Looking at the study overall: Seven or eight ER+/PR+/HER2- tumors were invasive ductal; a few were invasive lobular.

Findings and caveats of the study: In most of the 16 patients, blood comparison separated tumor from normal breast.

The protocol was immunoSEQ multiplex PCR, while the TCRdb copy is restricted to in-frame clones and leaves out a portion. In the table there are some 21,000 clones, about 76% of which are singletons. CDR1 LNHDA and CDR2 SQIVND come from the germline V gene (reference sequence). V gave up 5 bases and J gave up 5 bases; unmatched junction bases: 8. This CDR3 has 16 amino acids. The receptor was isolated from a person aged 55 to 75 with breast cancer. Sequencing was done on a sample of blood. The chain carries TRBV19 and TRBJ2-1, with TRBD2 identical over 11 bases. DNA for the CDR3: TGTGCCAGTAGTCCGCGGGGTAGCGGGGGGGACAATGAGCAGTTCTTC. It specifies CASSPRGSGGDNEQFF.